A selection of T cell receptor beta chains follows, all from one sample in a study of beta chain features in type 1 diabetes. TCRdb keeps only in-frame clones here, not all; method: immunoSEQ multiplex PCR. The sample shows 140,000 to 150,000 clones, around 50% of them seen only once. The sample was Tregs from blood. These receptors originate from a man aged 18 to 30 in good health. The CDR3 runs from the conserved cysteine through the conserved F or W. A D gene is named only where the DNA matches it firmly. Clone size is shown for a subset of rows, as once, few, many or a class of expanded clone.

>few|TRBJ2-5|TRBD1|TRBV5-1
CASSSIQGARETQYF
TGCGCCAGCAGCTCCATTCAGGGGGCGCGGGAGACCCAGTACTTC
>-|TRBJ1-1|-|TRBV29-1
CSVAKGLNTEAFF
TGCAGCGTTGCGAAGGGGCTGAACACTGAAGCTTTCTTT
>-|TRBJ2-7|-|TRBV5-4
CASSPRMRLVGAYEQYF
TGTGCCAGCAGCCCGAGAATGCGGTTAGTAGGGGCCTACGAGCAGTACTTC
>-|TRBJ1-1|-|TRBV19
CASSMRALNTEAFF
TGTGCCAGTAGTATGCGAGCCTTGAACACTGAAGCTTTCTTT
>few|TRBJ2-5|TRBD2|TRBV5-1
CASAPGLAETQYF
TGCGCCAGCGCCCCGGGACTAGCTGAGACCCAGTACTTC
>-|TRBJ2-7|-|TRBV11-3
CASSPSYGGRTYEQYF
TGTGCCAGCAGCCCTAGCTACGGGGGGCGTACCTACGAGCAGTACTTC
>few|TRBJ2-7|-|TRBV7-2
CASSLEEGSLEQYF
TGTGCCAGCAGCTTAGAGGAGGGATCCCTCGAGCAGTACTTC
>-|TRBJ2-3|-|TRBV6-1
CASSARDTQYF
TGTGCCAGCAGTGCTAGAGATACGCAGTATTTT
>-|TRBJ2-3|-|TRBV2
CASTKPSTDTQYF
TGTGCCAGCACTAAACCTAGCACAGATACGCAGTATTTT
>-|TRBJ1-4|-|TRBV4-3
CASSQTLGRRNEKLFF
TGCGCCAGCAGCCAGACCCTGGGGAGAAGAAATGAAAAACTGTTTTTT
>-|TRBJ1-2|-|TRBV27
CASSRLGAYGYTF
TGTGCCAGCAGTAGGTTAGGGGCCTATGGCTACACCTTC
>few|TRBJ2-1|-|TRBV5-1
CASTKGSYNEQFF
TGCGCCAGCACCAAGGGGTCCTACAATGAGCAGTTCTTC
>few|TRBJ2-1|-|TRBV18
CASSLSGLDNEQFF
TGTGCCAGCTCACTCTCAGGCTTGGACAATGAGCAGTTCTTC
>-|TRBJ2-1|TRBD2|TRBV9
CASSPRPGLAGPRSSYNEQFF
TGTGCCAGCAGCCCCCGACCGGGACTAGCGGGTCCGAGGAGCTCCTACAATGAGCAGTTCTTC
>few|TRBJ2-1|-|TRBV19
CASSIGASSVHEQFF
TGTGCCAGTAGTATAGGAGCGTCTAGCGTTCATGAGCAGTTCTTC
>few|TRBJ2-2|TRBD2|TRBV29-1
CSVVFRRETSAGELFF
TGCAGCGTTGTTTTTAGGCGGGAGACGTCGGCCGGGGAGCTGTTTTTT
>once|TRBJ1-6|TRBD1|TRBV7-2
CASSPGQGLYNSPLHF
TGTGCCAGCAGCCCAGGACAGGGCCTCTATAATTCACCCCTCCACTTT
>-|TRBJ2-3|TRBD1|TRBV10-3
CAISGTGTDTQYF
TGTGCCATCAGCGGGACAGGCACAGATACGCAGTATTTT
>few|TRBJ2-7|TRBD2|TRBV7-9
CASSLAYTSGALNEQYF
TGTGCCAGCAGCTTAGCGTATACTAGCGGGGCCCTAAACGAGCAGTACTTC
>-|TRBJ1-1|-|TRBV7-9
CASSLASTAGEAFF
TGTGCCAGCAGCTTAGCCTCGACGGCGGGGGAAGCTTTCTTT
>few|TRBJ1-5|-|TRBV7-2
CASSLQVWGLGPQHF
TGTGCCAGCAGCCTCCAGGTTTGGGGACTTGGGCCCCAGCATTTT
>-|TRBJ2-4|-|TRBV7-9
CASSLWPSKNIQYF
TGTGCCAGCAGCTTATGGCCATCCAAAAACATTCAGTACTTC
>-|TRBJ1-2|TRBD1|TRBV28
CASSRDSYGYTF
TGTGCCAGCAGCAGGGACAGCTATGGCTACACCTTC
>few|TRBJ2-7|TRBD1|TRBV7-2
CASRPDRARYEQYF
TGTGCCAGCAGGCCGGACAGGGCCCGCTACGAGCAGTACTTC
>-|TRBJ2-6|TRBD2|TRBV27
CASSRLAGVSGANVLTF
TGTGCCAGCAGCCGGCTAGCGGGAGTATCTGGGGCCAACGTCCTGACTTTC
>-|TRBJ2-4|-|TRBV19
CASGGQGGNIQYF
TGTGCCAGCGGGGGGCAGGGCGGAAACATTCAGTACTTC
>-|TRBJ1-2|TRBD1|TRBV6-1
CASTTGGAGDGYTF
TGTGCCAGCACCACAGGGGGGGCAGGGGATGGCTACACCTTC
>-|TRBJ1-6|TRBD1|TRBV7-8
CASSLARGLNSPLHF
TGTGCCAGCAGCTTAGCCAGGGGGCTAAATTCACCCCTCCACTTT
>few|TRBJ2-5|-|TRBV5-1
CASSFGGRGSGTQYF
TGCGCCAGCAGCTTCGGCGGCAGGGGCTCCGGGACCCAGTACTTC
>-|TRBJ1-6|TRBD1|TRBV7-2
CASSLVGQGVGNSPLHF
TGTGCCAGCAGCTTAGTCGGCCAGGGGGTAGGAAATTCACCCCTCCACTTT
>-|TRBJ1-1|-|TRBV30
CAWTENWVRTEAFF
TGTGCCTGGACTGAGAACTGGGTCAGGACTGAAGCTTTCTTT
>-|TRBJ2-1|TRBD1|TRBV5-6
CASSLGQGYNEQFF
TGTGCCAGCAGCTTGGGACAGGGGTACAATGAGCAGTTCTTC
>few|TRBJ2-7|TRBD1|TRBV2
CASRGQGHSYEQYF
TGTGCCAGCAGAGGACAGGGGCACTCCTACGAGCAGTACTTC
>few|TRBJ2-1|TRBD2|TRBV23-1
CASSQSEGPGTSGEYNEQFF
TGCGCCAGCAGTCAATCAGAAGGCCCCGGGACTAGCGGAGAATACAATGAGCAGTTCTTC
>-|TRBJ1-1|-|TRBV2
CASIFNRVGDTEAFF
TGTGCCAGCATTTTTAACAGGGTGGGGGACACTGAAGCTTTCTTT
>-|TRBJ2-3|TRBD1|TRBV29-1
CSVEWGTGTTDTQYF
TGCAGCGTTGAGTGGGGGACAGGGACCACAGATACGCAGTATTTT
>-|TRBJ1-4|-|TRBV9
CASSVSGRNEKLFF
TGTGCCAGCAGCGTATCAGGGCGCAATGAAAAACTGTTTTTT
>-|TRBJ1-2|-|TRBV7-9
CASSLARRYLPTYTF
TGTGCCAGCAGCTTAGCAAGGAGATATTTACCCACTTACACCTTC
>-|TRBJ2-1|TRBD1|TRBV18
CASSRTGGIEQFF
TGTGCCAGCTCACGGACAGGGGGAATCGAGCAGTTCTTC
>-|TRBJ1-5|TRBD1|TRBV7-2
CASSLSRTGNQPQHF
TGTGCCAGCAGCTTATCTAGGACAGGTAATCAGCCCCAGCATTTT
>-|TRBJ2-3|-|TRBV28
CASSLSLDTQYF
TGTGCCAGCAGTTTATCTCTAGATACGCAGTATTTT
>-|TRBJ2-3|TRBD2|TRBV27
CASSPYRTSGARGTDTQYF
TGTGCCAGCAGTCCCTATCGGACTAGCGGGGCGAGGGGCACAGATACGCAGTATTTT